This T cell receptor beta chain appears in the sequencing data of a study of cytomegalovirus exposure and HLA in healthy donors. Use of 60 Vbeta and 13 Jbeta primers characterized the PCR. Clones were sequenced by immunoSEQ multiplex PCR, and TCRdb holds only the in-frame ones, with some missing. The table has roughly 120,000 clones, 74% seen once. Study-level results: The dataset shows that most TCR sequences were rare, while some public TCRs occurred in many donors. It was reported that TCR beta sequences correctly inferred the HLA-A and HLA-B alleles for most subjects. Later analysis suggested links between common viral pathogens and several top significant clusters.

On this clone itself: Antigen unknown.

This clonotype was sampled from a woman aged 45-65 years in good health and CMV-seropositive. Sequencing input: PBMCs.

CDR3: CASSVRDSIYEQYF. The CDR3 DNA reads TGCGCCAGCAGTGTCCGGGACTCGATCTACGAGCAGTACTTC. This chain connects TRBV23-1 to TRBJ2-7, with a weak D call TRBD2 (6 bases). TRBV23-1 is an ORF for which the function is uncertain. The V end lost 5 bases, the J end lost 3 bases, and 14 bases lay between the germline ends. The CDR3 totals 14 residues.